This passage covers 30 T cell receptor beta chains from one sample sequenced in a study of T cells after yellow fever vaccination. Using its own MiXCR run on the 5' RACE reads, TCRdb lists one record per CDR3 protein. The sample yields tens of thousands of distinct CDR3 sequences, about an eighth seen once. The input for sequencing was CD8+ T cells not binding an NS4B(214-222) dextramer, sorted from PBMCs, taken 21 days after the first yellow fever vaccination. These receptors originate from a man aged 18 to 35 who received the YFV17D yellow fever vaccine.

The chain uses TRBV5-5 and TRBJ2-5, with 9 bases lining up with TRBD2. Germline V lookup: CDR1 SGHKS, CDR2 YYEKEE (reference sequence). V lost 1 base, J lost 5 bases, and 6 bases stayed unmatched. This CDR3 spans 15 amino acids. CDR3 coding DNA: TGTGCCAGCAGCTTGTCCGCGGGGGGGCTGGAGACCCAGTACTTC. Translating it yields CASSLSAGGLETQYF.

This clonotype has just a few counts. The CDR3 region is CASSLQGGTDTQYF. In DNA form, the CDR3 reads TGTGCCAGCAGCTTACAGGGGGGCACAGATACGCAGTATTTT. The chain carries TRBV7-6 and TRBJ2-3, with 7 bases that match TRBD1. CDR1 and CDR2 from the germline V gene are SGHVS and FNYEAQ. The CDR3 consists of 14 residues. The ends lost 2 bases at V and 1 base at J; junction bases unmatched: 0.

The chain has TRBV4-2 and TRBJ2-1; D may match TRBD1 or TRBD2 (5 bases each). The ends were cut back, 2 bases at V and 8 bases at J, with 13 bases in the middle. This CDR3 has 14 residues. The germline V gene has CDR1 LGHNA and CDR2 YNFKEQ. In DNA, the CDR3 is TGTGCCAGCAGCCAACTGGGGGAGTACGATGAGCAGTTCTTC. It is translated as CASSQLGEYDEQFF.

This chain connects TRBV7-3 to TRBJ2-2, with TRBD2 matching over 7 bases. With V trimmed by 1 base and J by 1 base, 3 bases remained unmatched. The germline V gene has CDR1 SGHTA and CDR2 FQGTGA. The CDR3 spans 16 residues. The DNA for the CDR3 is TGTGCCAGCAGCTTAAATGGGGGGGAGAACACCGGGGAGCTGTTTTTT. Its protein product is CASSLNGGENTGELFF.

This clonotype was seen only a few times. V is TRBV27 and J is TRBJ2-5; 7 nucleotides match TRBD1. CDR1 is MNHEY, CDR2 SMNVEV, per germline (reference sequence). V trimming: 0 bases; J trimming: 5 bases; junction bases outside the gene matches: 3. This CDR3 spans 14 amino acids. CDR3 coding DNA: TGTGCCAGCAGTTTATCGACAGGGCAGGAGACCCAGTACTTC. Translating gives CASSLSTGQETQYF.

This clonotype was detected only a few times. CDR3 protein: CASSPPVRPTPFNEQFF. CDR3 coding DNA: TGTGCCAGCAGCCCCCCGGTGAGGCCGACTCCGTTCAATGAGCAGTTCTTC. V usage is TRBV7-9 and J usage is TRBJ2-1; D is ambiguous. Trimming removed 5 bases from V and 6 bases from J, with 23 bases in between. This CDR3 is 17 amino acids long. Germline lookup yields CDR1 SEHNR and CDR2 FQNEAQ (reference sequence).

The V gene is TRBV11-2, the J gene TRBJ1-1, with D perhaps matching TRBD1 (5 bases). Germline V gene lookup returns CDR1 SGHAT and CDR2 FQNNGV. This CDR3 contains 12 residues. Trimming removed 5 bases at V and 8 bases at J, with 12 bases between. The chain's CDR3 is CASSRDHREAFF. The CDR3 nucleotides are TGTGCCAGCAGCCGGGACCACAGGGAAGCTTTCTTT.

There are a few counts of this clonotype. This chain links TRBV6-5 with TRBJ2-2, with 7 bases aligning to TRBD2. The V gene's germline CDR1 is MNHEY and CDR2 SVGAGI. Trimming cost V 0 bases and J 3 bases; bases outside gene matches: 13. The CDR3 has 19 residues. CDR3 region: CASSYSRSGGGVDTGELFF. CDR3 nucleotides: TGTGCCAGCAGTTACTCCCGCAGTGGGGGAGGGGTCGACACCGGGGAGCTGTTTTTT.

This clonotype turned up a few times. CDR3 residues: CASSATGGVVSEKLFF. Written as DNA, the CDR3 is TGTGCCAGCAGTGCGACAGGGGGCGTCGTTAGTGAAAAACTGTTTTTT. V usage is TRBV12-3 or TRBV12-4 and J usage is TRBJ1-4, with TRBD1 identical over 10 bases. The CDR3 totals 16 residues. V was pared by 5 bases and J by 7 bases, with 10 bases of the junction left unmatched.

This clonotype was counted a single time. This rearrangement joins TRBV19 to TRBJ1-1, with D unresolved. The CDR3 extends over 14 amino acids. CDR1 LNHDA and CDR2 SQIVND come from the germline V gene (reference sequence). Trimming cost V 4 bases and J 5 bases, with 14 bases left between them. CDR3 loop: CASSSYVGTTEAFF. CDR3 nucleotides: TGTGCCAGTAGTAGTTACGTGGGAACGACTGAAGCTTTCTTT.

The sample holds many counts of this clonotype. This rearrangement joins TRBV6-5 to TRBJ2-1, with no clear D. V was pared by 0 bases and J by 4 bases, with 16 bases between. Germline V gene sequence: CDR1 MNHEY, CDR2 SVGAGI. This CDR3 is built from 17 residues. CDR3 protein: CASSYSGSGALYNEQFF. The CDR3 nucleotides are TGTGCCAGCAGTTACTCCGGGTCTGGTGCGTTGTACAATGAGCAGTTCTTC.

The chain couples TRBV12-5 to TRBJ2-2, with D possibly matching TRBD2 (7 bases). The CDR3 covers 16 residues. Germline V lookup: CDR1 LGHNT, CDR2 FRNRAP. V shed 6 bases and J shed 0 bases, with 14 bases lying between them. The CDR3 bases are TGTGCTAGTGGGCCCTGGGGGGGCGCGAACACCGGGGAGCTGTTTTTT. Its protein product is CASGPWGGANTGELFF.

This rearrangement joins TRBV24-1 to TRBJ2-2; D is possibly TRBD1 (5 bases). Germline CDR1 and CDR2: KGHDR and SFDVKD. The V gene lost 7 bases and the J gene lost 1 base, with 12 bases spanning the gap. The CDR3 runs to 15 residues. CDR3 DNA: TGTGCCACCAGCCCCGACAGCATGAACACCGGGGAGCTGTTTTTT. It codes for CATSPDSMNTGELFF.

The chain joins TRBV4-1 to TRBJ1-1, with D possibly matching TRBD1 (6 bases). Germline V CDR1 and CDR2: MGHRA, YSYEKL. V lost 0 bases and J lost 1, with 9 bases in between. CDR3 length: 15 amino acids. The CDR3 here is CASSQDGRGNTEAFF. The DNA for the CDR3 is TGCGCCAGCAGCCAAGATGGCAGGGGGAACACTGAAGCTTTCTTT.

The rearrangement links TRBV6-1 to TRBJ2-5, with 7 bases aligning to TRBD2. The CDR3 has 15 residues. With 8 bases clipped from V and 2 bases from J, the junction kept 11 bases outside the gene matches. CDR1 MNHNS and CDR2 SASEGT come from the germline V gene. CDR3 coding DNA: TGTGCCAGCGGCGATAGCGGGCAACTGCAAGAGACCCAGTACTTC. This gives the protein CASGDSGQLQETQYF.

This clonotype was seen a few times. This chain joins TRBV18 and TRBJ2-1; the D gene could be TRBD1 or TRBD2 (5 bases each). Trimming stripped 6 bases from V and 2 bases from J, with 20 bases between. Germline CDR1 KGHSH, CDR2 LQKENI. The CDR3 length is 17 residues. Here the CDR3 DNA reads TGTGCCAGCTCGGGCCCCTCGGGTCCGGGACCCTACAATGAGCAGTTCTTC. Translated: CASSGPSGPGPYNEQFF.

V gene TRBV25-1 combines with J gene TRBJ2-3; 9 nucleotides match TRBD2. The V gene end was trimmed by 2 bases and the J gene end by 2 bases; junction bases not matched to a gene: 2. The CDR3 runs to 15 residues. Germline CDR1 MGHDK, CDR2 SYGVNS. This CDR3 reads CASSELAGITDTQYF. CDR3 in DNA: TGTGCCAGCAGTGAACTAGCGGGGATCACAGATACGCAGTATTTT.

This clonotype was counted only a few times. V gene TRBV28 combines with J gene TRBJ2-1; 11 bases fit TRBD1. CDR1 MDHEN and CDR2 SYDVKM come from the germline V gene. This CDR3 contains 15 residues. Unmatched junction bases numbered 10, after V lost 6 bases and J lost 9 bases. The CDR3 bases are TGTGCCAGCAGGTCGGTCCCGGGACAGGGGGGTGAGCAGTTCTTC. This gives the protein CASRSVPGQGGEQFF.

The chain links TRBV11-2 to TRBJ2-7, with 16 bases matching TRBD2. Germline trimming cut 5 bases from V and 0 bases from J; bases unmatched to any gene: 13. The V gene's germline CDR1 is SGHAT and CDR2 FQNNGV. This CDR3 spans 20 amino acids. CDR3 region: CASSPVLGLAGGPLSYEQYF. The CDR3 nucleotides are TGTGCCAGCAGCCCCGTCCTGGGACTAGCGGGGGGGCCCCTCTCCTACGAGCAGTACTTC. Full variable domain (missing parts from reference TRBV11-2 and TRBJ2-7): EAGVAQSPRYKIIEKRQSVAFWCNPISGHATLYWYQQILGQGPKLLIQFQNNGVVDDSQLPKDRFSAERLKGVDSTLKIQPAKLEDSAVYLCASSPVLGLAGGPLSYEQYFGPGTRLTVT.

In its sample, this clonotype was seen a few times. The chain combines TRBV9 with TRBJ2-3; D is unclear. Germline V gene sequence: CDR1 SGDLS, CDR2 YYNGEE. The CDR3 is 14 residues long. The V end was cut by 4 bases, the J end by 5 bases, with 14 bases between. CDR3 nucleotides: TGTGCCAGCAGCCCCGGTGGGGATGAAGATACGCAGTATTTT. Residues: CASSPGGDEDTQYF.

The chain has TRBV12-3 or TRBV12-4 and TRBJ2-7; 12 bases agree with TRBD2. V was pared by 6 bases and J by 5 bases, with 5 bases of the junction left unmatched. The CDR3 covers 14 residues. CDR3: CASSQGLAGHEQYF. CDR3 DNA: TGTGCCAGCAGCCAGGGACTAGCGGGTCACGAGCAGTACTTC.

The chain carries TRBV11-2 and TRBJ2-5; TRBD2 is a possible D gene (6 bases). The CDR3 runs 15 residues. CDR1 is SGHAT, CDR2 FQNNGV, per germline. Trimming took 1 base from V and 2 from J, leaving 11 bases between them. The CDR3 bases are TGTGCCAGCAGCTTAGCCCCTGGGAGGCAAGAGACCCAGTACTTC. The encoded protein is CASSLAPGRQETQYF. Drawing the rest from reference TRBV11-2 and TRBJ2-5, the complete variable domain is EAGVAQSPRYKIIEKRQSVAFWCNPISGHATLYWYQQILGQGPKLLIQFQNNGVVDDSQLPKDRFSAERLKGVDSTLKIQPAKLEDSAVYLCASSLAPGRQETQYFGPGTRLLVL.

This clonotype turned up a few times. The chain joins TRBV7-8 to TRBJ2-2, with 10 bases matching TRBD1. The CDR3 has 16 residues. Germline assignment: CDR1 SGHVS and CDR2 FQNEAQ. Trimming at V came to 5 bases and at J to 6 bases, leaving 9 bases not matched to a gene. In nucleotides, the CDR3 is TGTGCCAGCAGCCCCACGGGACAGGGGAATTCCGGGGAGCTGTTTTTT. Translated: CASSPTGQGNSGELFF.

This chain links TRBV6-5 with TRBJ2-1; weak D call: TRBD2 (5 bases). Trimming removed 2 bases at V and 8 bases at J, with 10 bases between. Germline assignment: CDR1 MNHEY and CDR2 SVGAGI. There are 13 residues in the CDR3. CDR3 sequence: CASSYGESDEQFF. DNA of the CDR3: TGTGCCAGCAGTTACGGGGAGTCCGATGAGCAGTTCTTC.

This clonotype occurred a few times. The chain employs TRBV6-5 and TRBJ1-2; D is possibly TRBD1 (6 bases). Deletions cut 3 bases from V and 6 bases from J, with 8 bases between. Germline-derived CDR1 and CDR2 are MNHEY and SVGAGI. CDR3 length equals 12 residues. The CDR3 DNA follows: TGTGCCAGCAGTTATGGGGGGCATGGCTACACCTTC. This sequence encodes CASSYGGHGYTF.

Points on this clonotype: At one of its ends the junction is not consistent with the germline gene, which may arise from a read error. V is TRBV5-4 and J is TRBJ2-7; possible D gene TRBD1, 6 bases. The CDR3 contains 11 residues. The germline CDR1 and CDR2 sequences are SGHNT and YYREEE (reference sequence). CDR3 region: CATGVAYEQYF. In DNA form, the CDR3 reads TGCGCGACAGGAGTAGCCTACGAGCAGTACTTC.

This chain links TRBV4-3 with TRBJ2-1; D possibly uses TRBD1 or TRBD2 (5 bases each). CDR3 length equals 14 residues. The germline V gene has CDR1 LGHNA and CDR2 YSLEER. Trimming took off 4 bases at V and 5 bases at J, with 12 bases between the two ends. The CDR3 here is CASSRRDGHNEQFF. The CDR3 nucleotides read TGCGCCAGCAGCCGTAGGGACGGACACAATGAGCAGTTCTTC.

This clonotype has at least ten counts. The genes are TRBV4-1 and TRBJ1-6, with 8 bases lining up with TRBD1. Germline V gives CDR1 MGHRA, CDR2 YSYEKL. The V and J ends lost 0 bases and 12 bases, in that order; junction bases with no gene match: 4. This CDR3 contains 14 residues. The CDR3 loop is CASSQDGTGQPLHF. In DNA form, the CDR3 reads TGCGCCAGCAGCCAAGATGGGACAGGCCAACCCCTCCACTTT.

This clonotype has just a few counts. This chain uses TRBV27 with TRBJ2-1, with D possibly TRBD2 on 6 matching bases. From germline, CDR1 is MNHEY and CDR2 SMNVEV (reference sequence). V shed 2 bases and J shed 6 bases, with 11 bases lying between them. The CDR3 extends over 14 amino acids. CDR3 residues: CASSLGGSGNEQFF. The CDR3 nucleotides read TGTGCCAGCAGTTTAGGGGGGTCGGGCAATGAGCAGTTCTTC.

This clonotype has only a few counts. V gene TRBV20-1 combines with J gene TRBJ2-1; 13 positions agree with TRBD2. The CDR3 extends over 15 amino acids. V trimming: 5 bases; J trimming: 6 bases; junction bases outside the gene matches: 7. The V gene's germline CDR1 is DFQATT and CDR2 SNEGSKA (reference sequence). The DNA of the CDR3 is TGCAGTGCTCAAGGACTAGCGGGAGCTCCCAATGAGCAGTTCTTC. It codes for CSAQGLAGAPNEQFF.